Listed here is a single T cell receptor (beta chain). The antigen this receptor binds is unknown. No clone much larger than this one lies a single base away; base qualities are absent. The sample belongs to a study of cytomegalovirus exposure and HLA in healthy donors (dated by TCRdb to about 2017). Background on the whole study: According to an earlier analysis of 587 of the donors, roughly 180 million T cells yielded 100 million or so unique TCR beta sequences and roughly 280 Gb of sequence data. An early release covering roughly 640 HLA-typed donors comprised about 300 gigabases of sequencing data and tens of millions of unique TCR sequences. The genetic ancestry cluster associated with self-reported Caucasian donors included about four fifths of the approximately 400 genotyped donors. The aim of the study was to test whether cataloging public T cell receptors could identify signatures of past pathogen exposure. The study profiled the T cell repertoires of fewer than 850 subjects by immunosequencing and related them to cytomegalovirus serostatus. In addition to the first cohort of 666 subjects, a separate validation cohort of over 90 different subjects was used. High-throughput TCR immunosequencing, statistical association of individual TCRs with disease status, and machine learning were combined to predict cytomegalovirus infection status. A later analysis re-analyzed previously published TCR beta repertoires from about 600 donors and added high-resolution HLA genotyping to study TCR occurrence patterns. The later analysis used no new phenotypic data to find candidate immune exposures, relying instead on TCR beta sequences and their occurrence across donors. To decide whether each TCR beta V gene segment behaved as functional or pseudogenic, an earlier analysis of some 600 of the donors relied on high-throughput TCR beta sequencing. Donor age, sex, ethnicity and CMV serostatus were compiled alongside the repertoire data. A later genetic analysis took genome-wide SNP genotypes for about 55% of the roughly 700 donors and used that subset as a discovery cohort. Every discovery cohort repertoire had been produced on one sequencing platform. HLA typing covered class I and class II loci at four-digit resolution. Typing coverage differed by locus: A, B, C, DRB1 and DQB1 were typed in roughly 620-630 donors, DQA1 in about 560, DPA1 in around 580, and DPB1 in 472. Several DR-DQ haplotypes were treated as single units for association and clustering because of strong linkage in the cohort. Among about 400 genotyped donors of the cohort, an average of around 220,000 unique TCR beta nucleotide sequences was sequenced per donor, of which about 18% were non-productive.

Study-wide findings and limitations: This cohort had only TCR beta chains sequenced, and the lack of alpha or paired-chain data limited which features could be detected. V-gene and J-gene trimming of TCR beta chains was associated with a missense DCLRE1C variant in a later genetic analysis, and the association was replicated in an independent cohort. Several of the top co-occurrence clusters appeared to be linked to parvovirus B19, influenza, CMV and Epstein-Barr virus, according to a later analysis. A later analysis found that HLA-associated TCR beta chains were more clonally expanded and had lower generation probabilities than equally common non-associated chains. The authors suggested that the approach could potentially be generalized to other disease states and immunological phenotypes. A few of the identified cytomegalovirus-associated TCR beta chains were confirmed in vitro to be specific for cytomegalovirus antigens. Some IMGT-functional V segments, including TRBV6-2 and TRBV6-3, could not be told apart with the 87-base-pair reads, so those segments were excluded. A later analysis associated approximately 17,000 TCR beta sequences with specific HLA alleles at a false discovery rate of 0.05. Correlated functional status among segregating V segments might reflect linkage disequilibrium, but an unknown experimental factor could not be ruled out. The sequencing pipeline was judged likely to have produced a cluster of highly shared sequence variants as a technical artifact. CMV serostatus was the only immune exposure information available for the cohort. The earlier analysis of around 600 of the donors excluded approximately 15 rarely observed V segments, including chromosome 9 orphons, because counts were too low. Most CMV-associated TCR beta chains appeared to be HLA-restricted in a later analysis, and the HLA associations seemed to be driven largely by CMV exposure. In an earlier analysis of some 550 of the donors, most TCR beta V segments were observed in productive rearrangements about 87% or about 30% of the time, broadly matching IMGT annotations. A further reported finding was that TCR beta sequences accurately predicted the HLA-A and HLA-B alleles for most subjects in the first cohort. Across donors, most TCR sequences were observed very rarely, whereas some public TCRs were present in many individuals. Because some donors lacked HLA typing at each locus, the association tests relied only on the typed subset. The study listed 164 TCR beta chains as associated with cytomegalovirus. When HLA alleles, especially DR and DQ, strongly co-occurred, attributing TCR associations to individual alleles was difficult. Sequencing depth was assumed to be roughly uniform across donors in the presence/absence analyses, though that assumption may not hold. Cytomegalovirus status was reported to be diagnosed by the classifier with high specificity and sensitivity in both the original and validation cohorts. In a later analysis, the rate of TCR association differed among HLA loci, with DRB1 alleles having the most associated TCRs and HLA-C alleles having the fewest. A later genetic analysis reported fewer N-insertions in productive TCRs among donors in an Asian-associated ancestry cluster than the roughly 670-donor mean.

The cohort comprised hundreds of healthy bone marrow donors. Cohort members were all nominally healthy when sampled, although unrecorded immune exposures were likely present. The donor tested CMV seronegative, placing the donor among the 350 to 400 seronegative members of the cohort. Every donor gave a peripheral blood sample, and the peripheral blood mononuclear cells from that sample were used for TCR beta sequencing. The Qiagen DNeasy Blood Extraction Kit was used to extract genomic DNA from the blood cell samples. Libraries were built with the immunoSEQ multiplex PCR assay. For the multiplex PCR, a mixture combining 60 forward primers for TCR Vbeta segments and 13 reverse primers for TCR Jbeta segments was used. Amplification of the CDR3 region of rearranged TCR beta genes was performed with a multiplex PCR assay on genomic DNA. The Illumina HiSeq System was used to sequence the amplified TCR beta libraries as 87-base-pair reads. Processing in the source paper ran as follows. Across the 600 to 700 repertoires, a later analysis counted tens of millions of unique TCR beta chains, approximately 12 million of which were shared by at least two donors. Raw reads were error-corrected and collapsed into unique sequences with a nearest-neighbor algorithm that merged closely related sequences to remove PCR and sequencing errors. Alignment of CDR3 sequences to IMGT reference sequences was used to assign V, D and J gene segments. For a sequence to be retained, at least a six-nucleotide match to both a V gene segment and a J gene segment was required. Rearrangements were called productive when the CDR3 lacked stop codons and stayed in frame with V and J; all others were non-productive. Following IMGT convention, CDR3 was defined as the stretch from the second conserved V-encoded cysteine to the conserved J-encoded phenylalanine. Sequences without an unambiguous match to a single V gene segment were excluded from the earlier analysis of a few hundred of the donors. An earlier analysis of 587 of the donors classified V segments as functional when productive rearrangements were above 56.7% and as segregating when the standard deviation between donors was above 5%. A statistical classification framework was built for diagnosing cytomegalovirus status from the catalog of TCR beta chain sequences. In a later analysis, V and J genes were assigned by comparing TCR nucleotide sequences against IMGT/GENE-DB human TR gene sequences. Using the TCRdist pipeline, a later analysis assigned CDR3 sequences along with most-parsimonious VDJ recombination scenarios. In a later analysis, every TCR beta chain was defined by the combination of its CDR3 amino acid sequence and its V-gene family, and reads without a unique V-gene family were dropped. A later analysis removed 550 to 650 highly shared, low-generation-probability nucleotide sequences to deal with suspected cross-contamination and a sequencing artifact. In a later analysis, a clonal expansion index for each public chain was calculated from normalized within-repertoire ranks of inferred template counts. In a later analysis, generation probabilities were computed using a VDJ recombination model fitted to out-of-frame rearrangements, and the results were checked against IGoR. Hypergeometric tests were used in a later analysis to score TCR-TCR, TCR-HLA and TCR-CMV co-occurrence, with a repertoire-size bias correction applied to the TCR pairs. A later analysis estimated false discovery rates by permuting HLA or CMV assignments 20 times. In a later analysis, co-occurring TCRs were grouped using DBSCAN, and TCRdist sequence similarity was added for clustering within HLA-allele-positive subsets. Repertoires with fewer than 30,000 or more than 120,000 public chains, plus five repertoires with anomalous nucleotide sharing, were excluded from co-occurrence clustering. Here the immuneACCESS table is served through TCRdb, limited to in-frame sequences with V and J called. Missing clones are a known gap in these copies; in checked studies unresolved V genes cover under half, and the rest lacks a known reason. V and J calls and clone size are copied from that table; D and trimming were computed from the DNA. The sample table shows about 200,000 clones, and roughly 73% are seen once. The ten largest clones capture approximately 1.8% of the sample.

Inclusive of the bounding cysteine and phenylalanine, the CDR3 is 17 residues long. The sequence is cut down to CDR3 DNA, 51 bases in frame from base 1. V is trimmed back by 3 bases and J by 0 bases, and the junction contains 10 bases that no gene match accounts for. Via the germline V gene, CDR1 is SGHVS and CDR2 FQNEAQ. This chain joins TRBV7-8 to TRBJ2-7, with 8 central nucleotides matching TRBD1. The specimen was PBMCs. The origin of this receptor is a woman in her 30s in good health and CMV-seronegative. The DNA sequence is as follows: TGTGCCAGCAGCTTCCCACGGGGACAGGCCTTCTCCTACGAGCAGTACTTC. This is translated as CASSFPRGQAFSYEQYF.